This TCR beta chain was sequenced during a study of blood T cell repertoires in COVID-19. Repertoires were generated with immunoSEQ multiplex PCR, while TCRdb's copy carries only in-frame clones and drops some. The table records fewer than 150,000 clones, 70% to 80% of them present only once. The V end lost 0 bases, the J end lost 6 bases, and 6 bases lay between the germline ends. This CDR3 has 12 amino acids. CDR1 and CDR2 from the germline V gene are SGHDT and YYEEEE. The chain carries TRBV5-6 and TRBJ1-2; D unclear. The sample was peripheral blood. This clonotype originated in a man between 65 and 85 years old with acute or convalescent COVID-19. DNA of the CDR3: TGTGCCAGCAGCTTGGGACGGGATGGCTACACCTTC. This translates into CASSLGRDGYTF.